This passage covers 9 T cell receptor beta chains from one sample sequenced in a study of Ad26.COV2.S vaccination and SARS-CoV-2 variants. Treatment given: 15 to 20 received Ad26.COV2.S at low or high dose, single or two shots; 5 received placebo; per-sample allocation not given. Specimen acquisition occurred on day 63 following the initial vaccine or placebo injection. Measured with immunoSEQ multiplex PCR; TCRdb has only the in-frame clones, and not every one. The repertoire has about 330,000 clones, roughly 90% of them found once; the top ten carry around 5.5%. Sequenced material: peripheral blood, taken in a trial of Ad26.COV2.S vaccine versus placebo. The receptors were sampled from a person between 18 and 59 years old who received the Ad26.COV2.S COVID-19 vaccine or a placebo.

The chain employs TRBV4-3 and TRBJ1-1; weak D call: TRBD1 (6 bases). Germline assignment: CDR1 LGHNA and CDR2 YSLEER. The V and J ends lost 3 bases and 4 bases respectively, with 30 bases between them. The CDR3 spans 20 residues. This CDR3 is CASSHKKRNPGEGTRTEAFF. The CDR3 DNA follows: TGCGCCAGCAGCCATAAGAAAAGGAACCCAGGGGAGGGGACCCGCACTGAAGCTTTCTTT.

This chain uses TRBV5-1 with TRBJ1-3; D is perhaps TRBD1 (5 bases). This CDR3 spans 15 amino acids. Trimming removed 4 bases at V and 4 bases at J, with 15 bases between. CDR1 and CDR2 from the germline V gene are SGHRS and YFSETQ. CDR3 coding DNA: TGCGCCAGCAGCCCCTCCCCAGGGTCCGGAAACACCATATATTTT. Translated, it gives CASSPSPGSGNTIYF. Using reference TRBV5-1 and TRBJ1-3 for the parts outside the CDR3, the full variable domain is KAGVTQTPRYLIKTRGQQVTLSCSPISGHRSVSWYQQTPGQGLQFLFEYFSETQRNKGNFPGRFSGRQFSNSRSEMNVSTLELGDSALYLCASSPSPGSGNTIYFGEGSWLTVV.

CDR3 nucleotide sequence: TGCGCCAGCAGCCAAGATCAGGGCTACACCGGGGAGCTGTTTTTT. Its translation: CASSQDQGYTGELFF. This rearrangement joins TRBV4-3 to TRBJ2-2; weak D call: TRBD1 (5 bases). This CDR3 contains 15 residues. V lost 0 bases and J 3 bases, leaving 8 bases between the germline ends. Germline V gene data show CDR1 as LGHNA and CDR2 as YSLEER.

The genes are TRBV27 and TRBJ2-2; D call uncertain. Looked up from germline, CDR1 is MNHEY and CDR2 is SMNVEV (reference sequence). V was trimmed by 3 bases and J by 0 bases, leaving 8 bases between them. The CDR3 consists of 15 residues. CDR3: CASSLSRANTGELFF. DNA for the CDR3: TGTGCCAGCAGTTTGAGCCGCGCGAACACCGGGGAGCTGTTTTTT.

The rearrangement uses TRBV7-2 and TRBJ1-2, with 10 positions matching TRBD1. Germline-derived CDR1 and CDR2 are SGHTA and FQGNSA. Germline trimming cut 0 bases from V and 4 bases from J; bases unmatched to any gene: 8. The CDR3 runs 17 residues. The CDR3 nucleotides read TGTGCCAGCAGCTTAGCGTGGGACAGGGGTCCTTCCTATGGCTACACCTTC. Residues: CASSLAWDRGPSYGYTF.

V usage is TRBV10-3 and J usage is TRBJ2-1; weak D call: TRBD2 (5 bases). The length of the CDR3 is 11 residues. The V end was cut by 4 bases, the J end by 9 bases, with 7 bases between. The V gene's germline CDR1 is ENHRY and CDR2 SYGVKD. The CDR3 region is CAISAGLEQFF. The CDR3 bases are TGTGCCATCAGTGCAGGACTTGAGCAGTTCTTC.

The chain joins TRBV7-3 to TRBJ2-1; 13 bases fit TRBD2. Germline V CDR1 and CDR2: SGHTA, FQGTGA. The length of the CDR3 is 16 residues. V dropped 1 base and J dropped 7; count of bases not matched to a gene: 4. The CDR3 region is CASSLIGLAGVNEQFF. The CDR3 nucleotides are TGTGCCAGCAGCTTAATAGGACTAGCGGGAGTTAATGAGCAGTTCTTC.

This clone has just one count. V usage is TRBV2 and J usage is TRBJ2-7; the match to TRBD1 covers 8 bases. Germline V gene sequence: CDR1 SNHLY, CDR2 FYNNEI. The J segment lost 2 bases and the V segment lost 3 bases, leaving 6 bases of the junction unmatched. The CDR3 runs to 15 residues. The CDR3 loop reads CASSDPGQVAYEQYF. Here the CDR3 DNA reads TGTGCCAGCAGTGATCCGGGACAGGTAGCCTACGAGCAGTACTTC.

This chain's CDR3 is CASSLDSGTGELFF. DNA of the CDR3: TGTGCCAGCAGCTTGGATTCGGGCACCGGGGAGCTGTTTTTT. The gene calls are TRBV11-3 and TRBJ2-2; D uncertain. The germline V gene encodes CDR1 SGHNT and CDR2 YENEEA. This CDR3 spans 14 amino acids. The V gene lost 3 bases and the J gene lost 4 bases, with 9 bases spanning the gap.